The 19 T cell receptor beta chains reported below all come from one sample, sequenced in a study of blood T cell repertoires in COVID-19 (dated by TCRdb to about 2020). Library generation was performed with the immunoSEQ multiplex PCR assay. Held by TCRdb, this immuneACCESS table contains in-frame sequences only and omits some clones. Under half of the omission traces to an unresolved V gene where checked; the cause of the rest is unknown. The sample table contains 130,000 to 150,000 clones; only one count was recorded for roughly 80% of them. The ten largest clones represent roughly 5.2% of the sample. The sequenced sample consisted of peripheral blood. The receptors shown here come from a woman between 70 and 85 years old with COVID-19, enrolled during active disease.

Only a few counts were recorded for this clone. The chain has TRBV5-1 and TRBJ1-1; D unresolved. The CDR3 has 14 amino acids. Germline-derived CDR1 and CDR2 are SGHRS and YFSETQ. V lost 1 base and J lost 4, with 11 bases in between. CDR3 in amino acids: CASSLLSGSTEAFF. CDR3 bases: TGCGCCAGCAGCTTGTTATCGGGGTCCACTGAAGCTTTCTTT.

This clone was seen more than once but under ten times. In DNA, the CDR3 is TGCGCCAGCAGTGAGTCGAAGTCCCCCGTGGGCGCGGGCGGCTACACCTTC. Its translation: CASSESKSPVGAGGYTF. The rearrangement joins TRBV10-2 to TRBJ1-2; no firm D call. With 0 bases removed from V and 8 bases from J, the gap between germline ends came to 22 bases. Germline values: CDR1 WSHSY, CDR2 SAAADI. The CDR3 contains 17 residues.

This chain uses TRBV11-2 with TRBJ2-1; tentative D call: TRBD2 (6 bases). This CDR3 comprises 17 residues. V was shortened by 5 bases and J by 2 bases, with 19 bases between the two germline ends. Per the germline V gene, CDR1 is SGHAT and CDR2 is FQNNGV. As DNA, the CDR3 is TGTGCCAGCAGCCCGAGGGGAGGACACTCGACCTACAATGAGCAGTTCTTC. This gives the protein CASSPRGGHSTYNEQFF.

The rearrangement joins TRBV9 to TRBJ2-2; 8 nucleotides line up with TRBD2. Per the germline V gene, CDR1 is SGDLS and CDR2 is YYNGEE. The CDR3 is 18 residues long. Trimming at V came to 3 bases and at J to 4 bases, leaving 14 bases not matched to a gene. The CDR3 region has the DNA TGTGCCAGCAGCGCCTCGGTAGGGGCGGGGGGCCTCACCGGGGAGCTGTTTTTT. It is translated as CASSASVGAGGLTGELFF.

This chain connects TRBV7-3 to TRBJ1-2; D is ambiguous. Germline lookup yields CDR1 SGHTA and CDR2 FQGTGA. This CDR3 has 13 residues. The ends were cut back, 2 bases at V and 6 bases at J, with 10 bases in the middle. The CDR3 sequence: CASSLHSGDGYTF. In nucleotides, the CDR3 is TGTGCCAGCAGCTTACATTCCGGGGATGGCTACACCTTC.

V is TRBV6-2 or TRBV6-3 and J is TRBJ1-1; D not certain. Trimming shortened V by 2 bases and J by 10 bases, and 14 bases separated the two germline ends. The CDR3 runs to 13 residues. Germline V gene sequence: CDR1 MNHEY, CDR2 SVGEGT. CDR3 in amino acids: CASSYEVSLGAFF. The CDR3 nucleotides are TGTGCCAGCAGTTACGAGGTCAGCCTGGGAGCTTTCTTT.

The chain combines TRBV19 with TRBJ1-4; a possible D gene is TRBD1 (6 bases). Germline V CDR1 and CDR2: LNHDA, SQIVND (reference sequence). The germline V and J ends were trimmed by 6 bases and 5 bases, with 10 bases remaining between them. This CDR3 region has 13 residues. The CDR3 spells CASRSGANEKLFF. The CDR3, as DNA: TGTGCCAGTAGGTCAGGGGCGAATGAAAAACTGTTTTTT.

The DNA of the CDR3 is TGCGCCAGCAGCGAGGGGACTAGCGGGGGGGCCGGGACAGATACGCAGTATTTT. Translated: CASSEGTSGGAGTDTQYF. The chain combines TRBV5-1 with TRBJ2-3; 16 bases map to TRBD2. CDR1 and CDR2 (germline): SGHRS, YFSETQ. The length of the CDR3 is 18 residues. V shed 4 bases and J 3 bases; nucleotides not matched to a gene: 8.

The V gene is TRBV5-1, the J gene TRBJ2-1; 9 nucleotides agree with TRBD1. The V segment lost 2 bases and the J segment 7 bases; nucleotides outside the gene matches: 4. CDR1 and CDR2 from the germline V gene are SGHRS and YFSETQ. The CDR3 is 14 amino acids. This chain's CDR3 is CASSLQGASNEQFF. The CDR3 DNA is TGCGCCAGCAGCTTACAGGGGGCGTCAAATGAGCAGTTCTTC. Full variable domain (remainder filled in from reference TRBV5-1 and TRBJ2-1): KAGVTQTPRYLIKTRGQQVTLSCSPISGHRSVSWYQQTPGQGLQFLFEYFSETQRNKGNFPGRFSGRQFSNSRSEMNVSTLELGDSALYLCASSLQGASNEQFFGPGTRLTVL.

V usage is TRBV24-1 and J usage is TRBJ2-3; 7 nucleotides line up with TRBD2. CDR3 length: 14 amino acids. Germline V gene sequence: CDR1 KGHDR, CDR2 SFDVKD. The V and J ends lost 6 bases and 8 bases, in that order; junction bases with no gene match: 10. The CDR3 bases are TGTGCCACCAGTCCCGACGGGGGGAGGAGTACGCAGTATTTT. Translating it yields CATSPDGGRSTQYF.

The genes are TRBV19 and TRBJ1-2, with 9 bases aligning to TRBD1. Germline V gene lookup returns CDR1 LNHDA and CDR2 SQIVND (reference sequence). The CDR3 sequence is 14 residues long. Trimming cost V 7 bases and J 1 base; bases outside gene matches: 4. In DNA form, the CDR3 reads TGTGCCAGTAACACGGGACAGGGTAACTATGGCTACACCTTC. Its translation is CASNTGQGNYGYTF.

V usage is TRBV12-3 or TRBV12-4 and J usage is TRBJ1-6; D is undetermined. This CDR3 comprises 13 residues. Trimming stripped 8 bases from V and 4 bases from J, with 9 bases between. The CDR3 is CASGTEYNSPLHF. DNA for the CDR3: TGTGCCAGCGGAACAGAGTATAATTCACCCCTCCACTTT.

Worth noting for this clone: This same CDR3 is encoded by further DNA sequences in the sample. The chain employs TRBV7-2 and TRBJ1-2; no reliable D call. The CDR3 runs to 12 residues. CDR1 and CDR2 from the germline V gene are SGHTA and FQGNSA. Trimming removed 1 base from V and 7 bases from J, with 7 bases in between. The chain's CDR3 is CASSLGAGGYTF. The CDR3 bases are TGTGCCAGCAGCTTAGGGGCTGGTGGCTACACCTTC.

V is TRBV7-2 and J is TRBJ2-1; 7 bases are shared with TRBD2. The CDR3 is made up of 14 amino acids. V shed 5 bases, J shed 1 base, and the junction held 2 bases outside the gene matches. Germline V gene sequence: CDR1 SGHTA, CDR2 FQGNSA. CDR3 loop: CASSSGASYNEQFF. In DNA, the CDR3 is TGTGCCAGCAGCAGCGGGGCTTCCTACAATGAGCAGTTCTTC.

V gene TRBV27 combines with J gene TRBJ1-4; 9 bases agree with TRBD1. Unmatched junction bases numbered 6, after V lost 8 bases and J lost 5 bases. In germline, CDR1 is MNHEY, CDR2 SMNVEV (reference sequence). The CDR3 consists of 14 residues. The CDR3 sequence is CASSLGTGNEKLFF. The CDR3 DNA reads as TGTGCCAGCTCCTTGGGGACAGGGAATGAAAAACTGTTTTTT. Full variable domain (missing parts from reference TRBV27 and TRBJ1-4): EAQVTQNPRYLITVTGKKLTVTCSQNMNHEYMSWYRQDPGLGLRQIYYSMNVEVTDKGDVPEGYKVSRKEKRNFPLILESPSPNQTSLYFCASSLGTGNEKLFFGSGTQLSVL.

This clone was picked up a small number of times. V gene TRBV29-1 combines with J gene TRBJ1-5, with 7 nucleotides matching TRBD1. CDR1 and CDR2 from the germline V gene are SQVTM and ANQGSEA. The CDR3 has 13 residues. The V segment lost 4 bases and the J segment 4 bases; nucleotides outside the gene matches: 4. DNA for the CDR3: TGCAGCGTTGCCGGGACAGATAATCAGCCCCAGCATTTT. Its translation is CSVAGTDNQPQHF.

This clone has only a few counts. V and J are TRBV27 and TRBJ1-4, with a tentative D call TRBD1 (6 bases). The ends were cut back, 5 bases at V and 7 bases at J, with 14 bases in the middle. CDR3 length equals 14 residues. Germline CDR1 reads MNHEY; CDR2 reads SMNVEV (reference sequence). The CDR3 protein is CASSGRGAFEKLFF. DNA for the CDR3: TGTGCCAGCAGTGGTCGGGGGGCGTTTGAAAAACTGTTTTTT.

The chain carries TRBV6-2 or TRBV6-3 and TRBJ1-5; 7 bases are a match to TRBD1. V lost 5 bases to trimming and J lost 3 bases; unmatched junction nucleotides: 7. The CDR3 has 15 amino acids. The V gene's germline CDR1 is MNHEY and CDR2 SVGEGT. DNA of the CDR3: TGTGCCAGCAGTCGAGGGGGCTCGGTCAATCAGCCCCAGCATTTT. This codes for CASSRGGSVNQPQHF.

CDR3 sequence: CASSKVPGGGEKLFF. The CDR3 nucleotides read TGTGCCAGCAGCAAAGTCCCCGGGGGGGGTGAAAAACTGTTTTTT. The chain has TRBV21-1 and TRBJ1-4. TRBV21-1 is shown as a pseudogene. This CDR3 region has 15 residues.